The source of this T cell receptor (beta chain) is a study of PD-1 blockade in classical Hodgkin lymphoma. The assay was immunoSEQ multiplex PCR, and TCRdb's table has in-frame clones only and misses some. The table shows roughly 10,000 clones, with over 70% occurring only once. Germline V gene lookup returns CDR1 MNHEY and CDR2 SMNVEV (reference sequence). Unmatched junction bases numbered 4, after V lost 5 bases and J lost 5 bases. This CDR3 spans 15 amino acids. This clone was seen a handful of times. Its cognate antigen is unknown. Study findings and constraints: Complete responders' baseline diversity resembled that of newly diagnosed patients.

Time point: cycle 4 day 1 (C4D1), after five to seven weeks of nivolumab. Following autologous stem cell transplantation, relapse occurred in every patient, and exposure to brentuximab vedotin varied. Through magnetic negative selection, CD8+ T cells were separated from PBMCs that had been thawed. This rearrangement joins TRBV27 to TRBJ2-7; 15 bases agree with TRBD2. The sample was CD8+ T cells from blood, taken before the fourth cycle of nivolumab. The receptor was isolated from a human donor with classical Hodgkin lymphoma. The CDR3 DNA reads TGTGCCAGCAGTCCTGGGACTAGCGGGAGGAACGAGCAGTACTTC. Translated, it gives CASSPGTSGRNEQYF.